The T cell receptor beta chain described here comes from a study of naive and memory T cell subsets. Both TRBC1 and TRBC2 were covered by a beta constant-region primer of two equimolar oligonucleotides. Four rounds of PCR amplified the ligated cDNA using nested alpha and beta constant-region primers plus SP2. An oligonucleotide with the SP2 primer and a 12-nucleotide UMI was ligated to the cDNA 3' end. TCRdb analysed the UMI-ligation and nested PCR reads with MiXCR anew, one entry per CDR3 protein. The table has roughly 130,000 distinct CDR3 sequences, approximately 37% seen once. V dropped 2 bases and J dropped 7 bases, with 12 bases sitting between them. The CDR3 runs 14 residues. Germline CDR1 is MNHEY and CDR2 is SVGAGI. This clonotype was detected only a few times.

The sequence was obtained from a human donor in good health. V gene TRBV6-5 combines with J gene TRBJ2-1; D is possibly TRBD2 (6 bases). Sequenced sample: central memory CD4+ T cells from blood. Here the CDR3 DNA reads TGTGCCAGCAGTTACGAGCTAGCGTCGAATGAGCAGTTCTTC. Translated, it gives CASSYELASNEQFF.